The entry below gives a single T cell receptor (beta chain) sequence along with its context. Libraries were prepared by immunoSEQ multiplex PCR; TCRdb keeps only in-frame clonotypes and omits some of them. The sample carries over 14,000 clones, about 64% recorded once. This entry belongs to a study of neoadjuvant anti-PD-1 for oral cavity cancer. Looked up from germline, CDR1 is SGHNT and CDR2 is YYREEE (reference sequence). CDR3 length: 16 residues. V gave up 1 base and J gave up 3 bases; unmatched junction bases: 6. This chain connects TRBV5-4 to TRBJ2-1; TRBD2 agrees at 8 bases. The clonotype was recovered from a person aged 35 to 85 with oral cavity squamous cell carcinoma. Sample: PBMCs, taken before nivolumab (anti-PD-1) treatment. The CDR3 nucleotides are TGTGCCAGCAGCTTGTCGCGGGGGGCCCTCTACAATGAGCAGTTCTTC. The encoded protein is CASSLSRGALYNEQFF.